The rows below give T cell receptor beta chains drawn from one sample of a study of blood T cell repertoires in COVID-19. Profiling relied on immunoSEQ multiplex PCR, and the TCRdb table lists in-frame clones only, not all of them. This table has tens of thousands of clones, approximately 78% appearing once. The sequencing input was PBMCs or T cells enriched from blood (not recorded which). Every receptor here comes from a woman in her 50s with acute COVID-19. Both conserved end residues are part of each CDR3. A D gene is named only where the DNA matches it firmly. A clone size is listed for some rows: how often the clone was seen (once, few, many), or a class if it is expanded.

d_gene | abundance | j_gene | v_gene | len | CDR3nt | CDR3aa
TRBD1 | . | TRBJ2-6 | TRBV18 | 17 | TGTGCCAGCTCTGGGACAGGGGGAAGCTCTGGGGCCAACGTCCTGACTTTC | CASSGTGGSSGANVLTF
TRBD1 | . | TRBJ1-5 | TRBV19 | 14 | TGTGCCAGTAGTATAGGACAGGGTAGGCAGCCCCAGCATTTT | CASSIGQGRQPQHF
. | medium-sized | TRBJ2-7 | TRBV10-2 | 11 | TGCGCCAGTGGTTCAGCCTACGAGCAGTACTTC | CASGSAYEQYF
TRBD1 | . | TRBJ2-2 | TRBV5-4 | 16 | TGTGCCAGCAGCTTGATGTCGGGACAGGGGACCGGGGAGCTGTTTTTT | CASSLMSGQGTGELFF
. | . | TRBJ2-3 | TRBV4-1 | 13 | TGCGCCAGCAGCCAAGACGGGGGTACGACGCAGTATTTT | CASSQDGGTTQYF
TRBD2 | . | TRBJ2-1 | TRBV5-4 | 17 | TGTGCCAGCAGCAAGACTAGCGGGGCTAGCTCCTACAATGAGCAGTTCTTC | CASSKTSGASSYNEQFF
. | . | TRBJ1-4 | TRBV6-2/TRBV6-3 | 17 | TGTGCCAGCAGGCCTTTCAGGGGACCCGGTTTTAGTGAAAAACTGTTTTTT | CASRPFRGPGFSEKLFF
. | . | TRBJ2-3 | TRBV5-1 | 15 | TGCGCCAGCAGCTTGGGGCGCCCAGGGGCAGATACGCAGTATTTT | CASSLGRPGADTQYF
TRBD2 | . | TRBJ2-2 | TRBV18 | 17 | TGTGCCAGCTCGGCTAGCGGGGGGGCCCGGAGTACCGGGGAGCTGTTTTTT | CASSASGGARSTGELFF
. | . | TRBJ1-5 | TRBV4-2 | 14 | TGTGCCAGCCCGACAGACAATAGCAATCAGCCCCAGCATTTT | CASPTDNSNQPQHF
. | few | TRBJ1-2 | TRBV5-4 | 14 | TGTGCCAGCAGCTTGATTGGGGAGAACTATGGCTACACCTTC | CASSLIGENYGYTF
. | . | TRBJ1-2 | TRBV2 | 14 | TGTGCCAGCAGTGAGGGCTCGTTTAACTATGGCTACACCTTC | CASSEGSFNYGYTF
. | few | TRBJ1-5 | TRBV18 | 14 | TGTGCCAGCTCACCACCTTACCCCGGTCAGCCCCAGCATTTT | CASSPPYPGQPQHF
TRBD1 | . | TRBJ2-3 | TRBV5-1 | 17 | TGCGCCAGCACCCTAGGGCGTACAGGGGGCGCATCAGATACGCAGTATTTT | CASTLGRTGGASDTQYF
. | . | TRBJ2-2 | TRBV7-3 | 12 | TGTGCCAGCAGCTATAGTGCCGGGGAGCTGTTTTTT | CASSYSAGELFF
. | . | TRBJ2-7 | TRBV5-4 | 16 | TGTGCCAGCAGCTTGCGAAAGGAGGGACCCTCTGACGAGCAGTACTTC | CASSLRKEGPSDEQYF
TRBD1 | . | TRBJ1-5 | TRBV27 | 14 | TGTGCCAGCAGTTCCGGGACAGGGGGTCAGCCCCAGCATTTT | CASSSGTGGQPQHF
. | . | TRBJ1-2 | TRBV3-1/TRBV3-2 | 12 | TGTGCCAGCAGCGCGTCAGGGAATGGCTACACCTTC | CASSASGNGYTF
. | . | TRBJ2-1 | TRBV29-1 | 13 | TGCAGCGTGATAAACCCCCAGGTTAATGAGCAGTTCTTC | CSVINPQVNEQFF
TRBD2 | . | TRBJ2-5 | TRBV5-1 | 14 | TGCGCCAGCCAACTAGCGGGGGGGCGAGAGACCCAGTACTTC | CASQLAGGRETQYF
TRBD1 | . | TRBJ2-7 | TRBV7-9 | 15 | TGTGCCAGCAGCTTATTAAGGACAGGGACGGGGGAGCAGTACTTC | CASSLLRTGTGEQYF
. | . | TRBJ2-2 | TRBV5-5 | 16 | TGTGCCAGCAGCTTGGACCCAGGGGAGGGTACCGGGGAGCTGTTTTTT | CASSLDPGEGTGELFF
. | . | TRBJ1-2 | TRBV25-1 | 14 | TGTGCCAGCAGTGAATCGCCAGGCAGGAATGGCTACACCTTC | CASSESPGRNGYTF
TRBD1 | . | TRBJ1-1 | TRBV6-5 | 15 | TGTGCCAGCAGTTACGGGGGACAGGAAAAGAGGCGGGCTTTCTTT | CASSYGGQEKRRAFF
. | few | TRBJ1-5 | TRBV30 | 14 | TGTGCCTGGAGTGTATCGCCTGCCGGGGAGCCCCAGCATTTT | CAWSVSPAGEPQHF
TRBD2 | . | TRBJ2-3 | TRBV7-3 | 18 | TGTGCCAGCAGCTTAAGCCTTCCTAGCGGGGGGGCCACAGATACGCAGTATTTT | CASSLSLPSGGATDTQYF
. | . | TRBJ1-6 | TRBV7-8 | 14 | TGTGCCAGCAGCTTGGGCGCCTATAATTCACCCCTCCACTTT | CASSLGAYNSPLHF
. | . | TRBJ1-1 | TRBV30 | 12 | TGTGCCTGGAGGGGGCGCTGGACTGAAGCTTTCTTT | CAWRGRWTEAFF
. | few | TRBJ1-2 | TRBV14 | 13 | TGTGCCAGCAGCCAAGGTCAGGCCTATGGCTACACCTTC | CASSQGQAYGYTF
. | few | TRBJ1-2 | TRBV5-4 | 13 | TGTGCCAGCAGCCATGACGGGGGCTATGGCTACACCTTC | CASSHDGGYGYTF
. | . | TRBJ2-4 | TRBV19 | 18 | TGTGCCAGTAGTATTGAGGGGGGAGGGTGGAGCCCCAAAAACATTCAGTACTTC | CASSIEGGGWSPKNIQYF
TRBD1 | . | TRBJ1-4 | TRBV7-9 | 15 | TGTGCCAGCAGCACCAACAGGGGGACTAATGAAAAACTGTTTTTT | CASSTNRGTNEKLFF
. | . | TRBJ2-3 | TRBV3-1/TRBV3-2 | 15 | TGTGCCAGCAGCCAAGATGCGGGGATCACAGATACGCAGTATTTT | CASSQDAGITDTQYF
. | . | TRBJ1-1 | TRBV2 | 16 | TGTGCCAGCAGGGCCCAATACGGGGGAATGAACACTGAAGCTTTCTTT | CASRAQYGGMNTEAFF
TRBD2 | . | TRBJ2-3 | TRBV7-9 | 14 | TGTGCCAGCAGCTTACGGGGGGGCACAGATACGCAGTATTTT | CASSLRGGTDTQYF